This TCR beta chain appears in the sequencing data of a study of OX40 agonist ivuxolimab in advanced cancers. Looking at the study overall: Ivuxolimab doses were 0.01, 0.1, 0.3, 1.5, 3 or 10 mg/kg every 2 weeks. Study-wide points: By week 6 at 0.1 to 3.0 mg/kg, blood CD4+ and CD8+ T cells had expanded clonally.

About this clone: Its antigen remains unknown.

The assay was immunoSEQ multiplex PCR, and TCRdb's table has in-frame clones only and misses some. This table has 69,000 or so clones, 85% to 90% appearing once. V dropped 0 bases and J dropped 1 base, with 5 bases sitting between them. There are 14 residues in the CDR3. Germline CDR1 is SGDLS and CDR2 is YYNGEE. The clonotype comes from an adult with an advanced solid tumor such as melanoma, head and neck, liver or kidney cancer. The starting material was CD4+ or CD8+ T cells sorted from blood, obtained in a trial of the OX40 agonist ivuxolimab. This chain connects TRBV9 to TRBJ1-3, with no clear D. CDR3 amino acids: CASSVAESGNTIYF. DNA for the CDR3: TGTGCCAGCAGCGTAGCGGAATCTGGAAACACCATATATTTT. Drawing the rest from reference TRBV9 and TRBJ1-3, the complete variable domain is DSGVTQTPKHLITATGQRVTLRCSPRSGDLSVYWYQQSLDQGLQFLIQYYNGEERAKGNILERFSAQQFPDLHSELNLSSLELGDSALYFCASSVAESGNTIYFGEGSWLTVV.